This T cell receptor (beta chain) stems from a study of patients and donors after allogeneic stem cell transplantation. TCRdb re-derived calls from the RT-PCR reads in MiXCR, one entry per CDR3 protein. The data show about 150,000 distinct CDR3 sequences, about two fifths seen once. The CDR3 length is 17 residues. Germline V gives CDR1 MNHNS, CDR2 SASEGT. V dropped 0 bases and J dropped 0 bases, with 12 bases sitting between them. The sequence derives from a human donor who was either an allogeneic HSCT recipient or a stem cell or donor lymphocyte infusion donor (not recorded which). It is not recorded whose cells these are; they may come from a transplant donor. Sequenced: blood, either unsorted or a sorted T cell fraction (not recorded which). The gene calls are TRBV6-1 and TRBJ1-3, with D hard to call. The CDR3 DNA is TGTGCCAGCAGTGAAGCAAGATACGGGCTCTCTGGAAACACCATATATTTT. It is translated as CASSEARYGLSGNTIYF.